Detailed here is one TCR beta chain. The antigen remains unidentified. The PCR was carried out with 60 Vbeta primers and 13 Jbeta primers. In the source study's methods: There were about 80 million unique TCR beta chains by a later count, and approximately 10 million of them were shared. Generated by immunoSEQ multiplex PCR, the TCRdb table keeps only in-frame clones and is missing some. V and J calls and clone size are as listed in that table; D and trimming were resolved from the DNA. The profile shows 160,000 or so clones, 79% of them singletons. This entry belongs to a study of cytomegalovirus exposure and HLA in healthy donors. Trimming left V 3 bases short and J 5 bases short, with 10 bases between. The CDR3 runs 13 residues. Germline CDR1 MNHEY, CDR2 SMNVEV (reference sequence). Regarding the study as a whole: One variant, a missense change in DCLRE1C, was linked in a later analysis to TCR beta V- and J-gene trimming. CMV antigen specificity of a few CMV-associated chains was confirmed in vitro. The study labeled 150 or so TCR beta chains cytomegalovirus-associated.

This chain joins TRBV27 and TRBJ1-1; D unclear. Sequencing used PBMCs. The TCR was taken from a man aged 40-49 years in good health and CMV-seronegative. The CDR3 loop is CASSFTGWTEAFF. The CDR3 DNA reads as TGTGCCAGCAGTTTTACGGGGTGGACTGAAGCTTTCTTT.